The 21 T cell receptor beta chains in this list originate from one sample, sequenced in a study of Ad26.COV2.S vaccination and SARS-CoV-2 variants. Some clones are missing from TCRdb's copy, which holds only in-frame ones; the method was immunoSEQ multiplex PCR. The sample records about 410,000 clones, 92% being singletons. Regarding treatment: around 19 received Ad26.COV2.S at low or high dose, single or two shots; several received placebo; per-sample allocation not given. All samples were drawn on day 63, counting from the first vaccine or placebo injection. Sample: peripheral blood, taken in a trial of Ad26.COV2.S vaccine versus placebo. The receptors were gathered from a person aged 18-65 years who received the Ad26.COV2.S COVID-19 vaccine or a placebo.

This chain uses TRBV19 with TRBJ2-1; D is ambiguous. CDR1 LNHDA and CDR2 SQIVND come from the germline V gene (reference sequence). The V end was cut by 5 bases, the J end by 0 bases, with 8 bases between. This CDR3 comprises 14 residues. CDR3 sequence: CASSERVSYNEQFF. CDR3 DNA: TGTGCCAGTAGTGAAAGGGTCTCCTACAATGAGCAGTTCTTC.

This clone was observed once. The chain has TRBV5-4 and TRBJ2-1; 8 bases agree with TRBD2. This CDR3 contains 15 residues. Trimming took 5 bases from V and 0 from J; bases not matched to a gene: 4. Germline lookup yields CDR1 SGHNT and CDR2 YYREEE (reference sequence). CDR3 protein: CASRSSGASYNEQFF. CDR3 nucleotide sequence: TGTGCCAGCAGGAGTAGCGGGGCCTCCTACAATGAGCAGTTCTTC.

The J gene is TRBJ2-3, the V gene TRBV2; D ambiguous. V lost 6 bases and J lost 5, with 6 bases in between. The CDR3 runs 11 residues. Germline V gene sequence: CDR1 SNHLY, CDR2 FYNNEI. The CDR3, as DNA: TGTGCCAGCAGGGGAAGAGATACGCAGTATTTT. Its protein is CASRGRDTQYF.

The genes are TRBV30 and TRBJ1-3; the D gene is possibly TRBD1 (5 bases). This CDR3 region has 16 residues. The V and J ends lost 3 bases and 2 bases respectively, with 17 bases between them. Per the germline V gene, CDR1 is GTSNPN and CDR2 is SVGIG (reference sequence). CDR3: CAWRLNALGAGNTIYF. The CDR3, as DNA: TGTGCCTGGAGACTAAACGCCCTAGGGGCTGGAAACACCATATATTTT.

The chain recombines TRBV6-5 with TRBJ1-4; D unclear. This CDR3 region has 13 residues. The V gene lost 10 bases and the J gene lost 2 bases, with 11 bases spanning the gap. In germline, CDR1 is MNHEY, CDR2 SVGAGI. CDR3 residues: CATMGSTNEKLFF. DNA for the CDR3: TGTGCCACCATGGGGTCTACTAATGAAAAACTGTTTTTT.

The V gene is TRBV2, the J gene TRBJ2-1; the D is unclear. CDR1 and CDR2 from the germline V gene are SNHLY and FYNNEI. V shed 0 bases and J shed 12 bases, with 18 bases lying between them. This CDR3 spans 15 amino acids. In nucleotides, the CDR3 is TGTGCCAGCAGTGAAGCGCTGACTCTTTACTCATGGCAGTTCTTC. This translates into CASSEALTLYSWQFF.

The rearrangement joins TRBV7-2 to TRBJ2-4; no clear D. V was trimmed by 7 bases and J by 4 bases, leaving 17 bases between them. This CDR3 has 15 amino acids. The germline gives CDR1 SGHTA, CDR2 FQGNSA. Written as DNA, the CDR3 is TGTGCCAGCACTCCATCAATCCCAGCGAAAAACATTCAGTACTTC. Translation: CASTPSIPAKNIQYF.

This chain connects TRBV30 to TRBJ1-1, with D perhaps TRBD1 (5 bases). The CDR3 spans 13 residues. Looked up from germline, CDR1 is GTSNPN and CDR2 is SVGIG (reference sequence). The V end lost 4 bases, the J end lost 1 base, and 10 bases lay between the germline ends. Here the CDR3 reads CAWIRQTNTEAFF. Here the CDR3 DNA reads TGTGCCTGGATTAGACAGACGAACACTGAAGCTTTCTTT.

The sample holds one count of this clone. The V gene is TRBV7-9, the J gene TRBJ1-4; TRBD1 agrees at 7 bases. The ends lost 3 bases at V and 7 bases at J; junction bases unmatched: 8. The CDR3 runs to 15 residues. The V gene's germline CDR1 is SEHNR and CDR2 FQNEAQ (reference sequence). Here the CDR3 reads CASSFRQGSTEKLFF. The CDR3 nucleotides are TGTGCCAGCAGCTTCCGACAGGGATCAACTGAAAAACTGTTTTTT.

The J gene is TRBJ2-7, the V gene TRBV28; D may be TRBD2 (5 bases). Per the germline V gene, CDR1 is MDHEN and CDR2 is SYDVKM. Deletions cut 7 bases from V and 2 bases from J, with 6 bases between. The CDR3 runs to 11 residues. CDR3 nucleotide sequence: TGTGCCAGCACGGGGACCTACGAGCAGTACTTC. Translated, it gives CASTGTYEQYF.

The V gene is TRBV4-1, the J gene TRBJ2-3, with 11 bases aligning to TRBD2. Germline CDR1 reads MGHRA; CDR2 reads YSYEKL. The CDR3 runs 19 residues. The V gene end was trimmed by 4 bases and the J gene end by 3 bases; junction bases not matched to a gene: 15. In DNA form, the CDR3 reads TGCGCCAGCAGCCGAGACGTTAGCGGGGGGGCCTTGGTTACAGATACGCAGTATTTT. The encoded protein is CASSRDVSGGALVTDTQYF.

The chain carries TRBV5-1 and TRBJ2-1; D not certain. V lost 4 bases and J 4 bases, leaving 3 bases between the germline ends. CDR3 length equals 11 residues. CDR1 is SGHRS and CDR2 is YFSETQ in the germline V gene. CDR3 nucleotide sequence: TGCGCCAGCAGCCTGTACAATGAGCAGTTCTTC. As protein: CASSLYNEQFF.

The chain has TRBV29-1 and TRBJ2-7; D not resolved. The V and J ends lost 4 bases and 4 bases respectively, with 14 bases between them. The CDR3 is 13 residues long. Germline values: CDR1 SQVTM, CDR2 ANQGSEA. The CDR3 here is CSVASGTAYEQYF. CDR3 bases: TGCAGCGTTGCATCGGGTACTGCGTACGAGCAGTACTTC.

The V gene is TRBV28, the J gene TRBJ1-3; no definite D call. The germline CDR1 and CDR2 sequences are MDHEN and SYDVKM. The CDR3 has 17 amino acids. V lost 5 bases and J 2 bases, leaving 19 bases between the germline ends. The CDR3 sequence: CASSPTPPMTAGNTIYF. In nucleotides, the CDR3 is TGTGCCAGCAGTCCTACCCCCCCGATGACGGCTGGAAACACCATATATTTT.

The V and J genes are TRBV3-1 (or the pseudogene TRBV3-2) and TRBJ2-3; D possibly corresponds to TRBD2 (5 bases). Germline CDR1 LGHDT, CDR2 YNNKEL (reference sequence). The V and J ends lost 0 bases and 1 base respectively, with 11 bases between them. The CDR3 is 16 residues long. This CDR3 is CASSQDQMEGTDTQYF. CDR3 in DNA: TGTGCCAGCAGCCAAGATCAGATGGAGGGCACAGATACGCAGTATTTT.

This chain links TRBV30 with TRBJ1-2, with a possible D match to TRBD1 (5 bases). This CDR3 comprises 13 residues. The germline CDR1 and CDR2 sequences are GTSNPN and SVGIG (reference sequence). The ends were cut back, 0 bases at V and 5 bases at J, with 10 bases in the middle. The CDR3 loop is CAWSVGREYGYTF. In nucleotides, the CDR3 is TGTGCCTGGAGTGTCGGCAGGGAGTATGGCTACACCTTC.

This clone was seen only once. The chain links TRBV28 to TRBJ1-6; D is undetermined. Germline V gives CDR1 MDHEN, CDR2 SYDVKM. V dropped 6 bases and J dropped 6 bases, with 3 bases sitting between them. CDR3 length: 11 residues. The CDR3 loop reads CASSFNSPLHF. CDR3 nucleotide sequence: TGTGCCAGCAGCTTTAATTCACCCCTCCACTTT.

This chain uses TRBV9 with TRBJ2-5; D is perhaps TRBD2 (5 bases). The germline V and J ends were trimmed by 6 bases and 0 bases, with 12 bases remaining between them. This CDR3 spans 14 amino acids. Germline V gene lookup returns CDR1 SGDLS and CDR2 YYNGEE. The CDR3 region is CASIAGEHQETQYF. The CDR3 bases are TGTGCCAGCATCGCCGGGGAGCACCAAGAGACCCAGTACTTC.

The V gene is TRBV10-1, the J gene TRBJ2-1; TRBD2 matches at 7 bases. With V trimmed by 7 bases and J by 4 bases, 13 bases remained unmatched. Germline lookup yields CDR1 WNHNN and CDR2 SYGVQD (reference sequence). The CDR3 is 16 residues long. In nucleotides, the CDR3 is TGCGCCAGCATGACGGCCCCACTAGCGTTGTACAATGAGCAGTTCTTC. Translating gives CASMTAPLALYNEQFF.

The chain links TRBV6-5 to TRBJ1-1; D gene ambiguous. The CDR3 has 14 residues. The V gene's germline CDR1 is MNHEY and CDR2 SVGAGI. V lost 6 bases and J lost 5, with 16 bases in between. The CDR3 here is CASSPTRRGTEAFF. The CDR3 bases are TGTGCCAGCAGCCCCACGAGGCGCGGTACTGAAGCTTTCTTT.

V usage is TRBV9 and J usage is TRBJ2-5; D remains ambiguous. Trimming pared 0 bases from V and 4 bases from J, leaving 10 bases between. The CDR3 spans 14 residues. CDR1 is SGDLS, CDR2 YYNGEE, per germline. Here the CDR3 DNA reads TGTGCCAGCAGCGTAGATTTAGCTCGAGAGACCCAGTACTTC. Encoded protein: CASSVDLARETQYF.